This T cell receptor beta chain was captured by sequencing in a study of T cells after yellow fever vaccination. Study-wide background: SMART-Seq v4 Ultra Low Input handled preparation of low-cell-number fractions. The study, taken as a whole, reports: Re-detected after boosting: most primary clones, 96% of CD4 and less than 90% of CD8. Abundant bulk-population clonotypes could contaminate the FACS-sorted repertoires.

V was clipped by 9 bases and J by 3 bases, with 21 bases between them. CDR3 size: 15 residues. 5'RACE template switching generated TCR cDNA, adding a universal primer site and UMIs. MiXCR, run by TCRdb on the 5' RACE reads, gives a single entry per CDR3 protein. The table includes some 96,000 distinct CDR3 sequences, 7.5% to 10% detected once. The sequence derives from a man between 18 and 29 years old who received the YFV17D yellow fever vaccine. Here the sequenced sample was CD8+ T cells not binding an NS4B(214-222) dextramer, sorted from PBMCs, taken around 15 days after the first yellow fever vaccination. J is TRBJ2-7 and V is TRBV12-3 or TRBV12-4; D uncertain. CDR3 bases: TGTGCCAGACCTCTCTCGGGCTACTCCTACTACGAGCAGTACGTC. It translates to CARPLSGYSYYEQYV.